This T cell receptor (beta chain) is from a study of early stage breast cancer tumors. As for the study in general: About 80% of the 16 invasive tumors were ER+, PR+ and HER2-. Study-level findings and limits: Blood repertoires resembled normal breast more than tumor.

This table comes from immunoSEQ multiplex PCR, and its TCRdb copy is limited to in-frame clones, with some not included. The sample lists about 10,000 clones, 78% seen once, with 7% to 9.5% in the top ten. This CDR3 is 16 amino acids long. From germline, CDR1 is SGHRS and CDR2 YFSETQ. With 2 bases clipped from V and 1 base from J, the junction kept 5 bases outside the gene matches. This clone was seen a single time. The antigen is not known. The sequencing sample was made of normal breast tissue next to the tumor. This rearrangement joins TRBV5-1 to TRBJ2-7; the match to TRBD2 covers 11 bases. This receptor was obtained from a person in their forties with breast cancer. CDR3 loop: CASSFTSGSFSYEQYF. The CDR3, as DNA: TGCGCCAGCAGCTTCACTAGCGGGAGTTTTTCCTACGAGCAGTACTTC. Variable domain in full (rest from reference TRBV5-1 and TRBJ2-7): KAGVTQTPRYLIKTRGQQVTLSCSPISGHRSVSWYQQTPGQGLQFLFEYFSETQRNKGNFPGRFSGRQFSNSRSEMNVSTLELGDSALYLCASSFTSGSFSYEQYFGPGTRLTVT.